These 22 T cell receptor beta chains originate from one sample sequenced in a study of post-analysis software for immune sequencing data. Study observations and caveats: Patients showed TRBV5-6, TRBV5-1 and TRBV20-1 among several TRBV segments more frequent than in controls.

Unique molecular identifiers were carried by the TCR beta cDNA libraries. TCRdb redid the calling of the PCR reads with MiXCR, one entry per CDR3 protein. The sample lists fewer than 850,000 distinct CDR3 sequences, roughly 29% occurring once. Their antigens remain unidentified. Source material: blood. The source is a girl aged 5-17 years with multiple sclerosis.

CDR3 loop: CASSVRTGSYEQYF. The CDR3 bases are TGTGCCAGCAGTGTAAGGACAGGGTCCTACGAGCAGTACTTC. J is TRBJ2-7 and V is TRBV6-1; 8 nucleotides agree with TRBD1. The CDR3 contains 14 residues. Trimming took 4 bases from V and 1 from J; bases not matched to a gene: 3. CDR1 and CDR2 from the germline V gene are MNHNS and SASEGT.

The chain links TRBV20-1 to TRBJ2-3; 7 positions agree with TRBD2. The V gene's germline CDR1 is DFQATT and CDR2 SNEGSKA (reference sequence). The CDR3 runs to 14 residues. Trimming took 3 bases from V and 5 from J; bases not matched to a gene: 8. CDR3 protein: CSASSGRGVDTQYF. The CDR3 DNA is TGCAGTGCTAGCTCGGGGAGGGGAGTAGATACGCAGTATTTT.

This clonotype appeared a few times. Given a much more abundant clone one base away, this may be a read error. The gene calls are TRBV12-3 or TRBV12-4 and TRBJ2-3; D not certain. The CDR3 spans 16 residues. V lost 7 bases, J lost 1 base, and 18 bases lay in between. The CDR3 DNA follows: TGTGCCAGCACTTCTTGGGCCCAGGCTGGCACAGATACGCAGTATTTT. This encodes CASTSWAQAGTDTQYF.

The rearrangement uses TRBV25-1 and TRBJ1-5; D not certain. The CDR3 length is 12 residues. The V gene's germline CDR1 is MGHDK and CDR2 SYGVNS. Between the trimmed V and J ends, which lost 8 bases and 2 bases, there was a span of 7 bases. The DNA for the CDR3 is TGTGCCAGCTGTTGGGGCAATCAGCCCCAGCATTTT. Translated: CASCWGNQPQHF.

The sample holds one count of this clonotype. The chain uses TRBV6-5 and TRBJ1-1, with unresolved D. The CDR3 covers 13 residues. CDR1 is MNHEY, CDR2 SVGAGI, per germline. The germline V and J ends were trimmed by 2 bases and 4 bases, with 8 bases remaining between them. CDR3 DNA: TGTGCCAGCAGTTACCCCGGCGCCACTGAAGCTTTCTTT. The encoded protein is CASSYPGATEAFF.

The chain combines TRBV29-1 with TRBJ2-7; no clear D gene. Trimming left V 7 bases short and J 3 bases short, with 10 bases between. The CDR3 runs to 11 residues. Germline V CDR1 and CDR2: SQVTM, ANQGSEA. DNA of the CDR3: TGCAGCGCTCCACGGATCTACGAGCAGTACTTC. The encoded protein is CSAPRIYEQYF.

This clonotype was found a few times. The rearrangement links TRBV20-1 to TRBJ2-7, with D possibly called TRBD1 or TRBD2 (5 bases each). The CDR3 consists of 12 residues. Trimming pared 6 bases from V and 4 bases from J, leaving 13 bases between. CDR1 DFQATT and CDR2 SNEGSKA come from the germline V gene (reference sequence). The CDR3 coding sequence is TGCAGTGCGGACCGGGACCAATACGAGCAGTACTTC. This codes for CSADRDQYEQYF.

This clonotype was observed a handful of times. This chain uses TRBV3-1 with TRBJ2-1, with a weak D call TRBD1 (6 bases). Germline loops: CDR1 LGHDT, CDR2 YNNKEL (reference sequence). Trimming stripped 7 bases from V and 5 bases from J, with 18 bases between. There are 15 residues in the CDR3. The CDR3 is CASTGVGRLDNEQFF. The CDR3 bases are TGTGCCAGCACAGGGGTCGGCCGTCTGGACAATGAGCAGTTCTTC.

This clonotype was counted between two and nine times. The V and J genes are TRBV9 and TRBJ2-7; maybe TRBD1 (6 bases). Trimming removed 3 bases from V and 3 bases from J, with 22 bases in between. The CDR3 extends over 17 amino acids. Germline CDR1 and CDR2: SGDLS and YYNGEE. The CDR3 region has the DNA TGTGCCAGCAGCGGCCGACAGGAAGGGGTAATCGACTACGAGCAGTACTTC. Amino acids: CASSGRQEGVIDYEQYF.

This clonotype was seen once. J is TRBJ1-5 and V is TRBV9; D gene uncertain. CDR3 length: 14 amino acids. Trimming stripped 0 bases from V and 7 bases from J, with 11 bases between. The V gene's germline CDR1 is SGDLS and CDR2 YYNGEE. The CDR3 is CASSVASGSQPQHF. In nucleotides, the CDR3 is TGTGCCAGCAGCGTAGCCTCCGGGAGCCAGCCCCAGCATTTT.

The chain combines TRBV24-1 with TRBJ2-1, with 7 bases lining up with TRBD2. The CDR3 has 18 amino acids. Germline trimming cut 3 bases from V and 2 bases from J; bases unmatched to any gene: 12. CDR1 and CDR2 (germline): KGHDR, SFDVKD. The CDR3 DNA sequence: TGTGCCACCAGTGATAAGTGGAGTACTAGCGAGACCTACAATGAGCAGTTCTTC. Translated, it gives CATSDKWSTSETYNEQFF.

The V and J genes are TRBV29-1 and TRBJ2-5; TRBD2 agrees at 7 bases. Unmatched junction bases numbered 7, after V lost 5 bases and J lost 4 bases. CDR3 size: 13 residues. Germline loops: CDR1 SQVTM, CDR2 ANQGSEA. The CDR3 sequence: CSVRASGGETQYF. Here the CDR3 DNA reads TGCAGCGTTAGGGCTAGCGGAGGAGAGACCCAGTACTTC.

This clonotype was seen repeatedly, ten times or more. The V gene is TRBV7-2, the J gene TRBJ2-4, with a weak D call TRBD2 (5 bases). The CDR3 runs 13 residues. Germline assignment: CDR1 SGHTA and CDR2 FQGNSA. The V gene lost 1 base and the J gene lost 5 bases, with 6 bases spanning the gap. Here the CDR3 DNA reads TGTGCCAGCAGCTTAGTCGGGGAAAACATTCAGTACTTC. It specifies CASSLVGENIQYF.

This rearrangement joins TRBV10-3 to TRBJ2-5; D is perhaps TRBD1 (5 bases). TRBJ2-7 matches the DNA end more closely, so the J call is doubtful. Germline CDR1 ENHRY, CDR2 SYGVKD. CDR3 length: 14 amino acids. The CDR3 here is CAIRELRRRDEQYF. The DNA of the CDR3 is TGTGCCATCAGGGAGCTGAGACGCAGGGACGAGCAGTACTTC.

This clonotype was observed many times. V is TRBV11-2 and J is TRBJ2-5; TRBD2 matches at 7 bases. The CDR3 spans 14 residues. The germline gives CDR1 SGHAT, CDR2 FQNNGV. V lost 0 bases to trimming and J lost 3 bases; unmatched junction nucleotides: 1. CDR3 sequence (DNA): TGTGCCAGCAGCTTAGAGGCGGGAGAAGAGACCCAGTACTTC. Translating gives CASSLEAGEETQYF.

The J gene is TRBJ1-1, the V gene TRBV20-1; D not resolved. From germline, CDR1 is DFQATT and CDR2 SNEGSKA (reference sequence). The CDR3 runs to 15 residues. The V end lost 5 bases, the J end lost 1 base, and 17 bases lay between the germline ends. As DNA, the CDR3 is TGCAGTGCTCGGGTAAGGAACCTGGGGAACACTGAAGCTTTCTTT. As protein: CSARVRNLGNTEAFF.

The DNA for the CDR3 is TGTGCCAGCAGACGCGGGGGCCGGGGAGAGACCCAGTACTTC. It encodes CASRRGGRGETQYF. The chain links TRBV12-3 or TRBV12-4 to TRBJ2-5; tentatively, D is TRBD2 (7 bases). The CDR3 is 14 amino acids. V was clipped by 6 bases and J by 4 bases, with 15 bases between them.

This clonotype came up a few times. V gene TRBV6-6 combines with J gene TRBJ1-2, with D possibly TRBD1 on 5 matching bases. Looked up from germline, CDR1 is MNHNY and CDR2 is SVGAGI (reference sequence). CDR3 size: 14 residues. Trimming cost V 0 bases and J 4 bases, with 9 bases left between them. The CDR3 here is CASSYSGQGYGYTF. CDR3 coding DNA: TGTGCCAGCAGTTACTCTGGGCAGGGCTATGGCTACACCTTC.

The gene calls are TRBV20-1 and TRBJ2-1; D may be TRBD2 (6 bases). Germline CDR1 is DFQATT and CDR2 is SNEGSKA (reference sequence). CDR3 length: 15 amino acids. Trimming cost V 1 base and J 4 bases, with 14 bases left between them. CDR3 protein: CSARGQRTTYNEQFF. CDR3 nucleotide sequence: TGCAGTGCTAGAGGTCAAAGGACTACGTACAATGAGCAGTTCTTC.

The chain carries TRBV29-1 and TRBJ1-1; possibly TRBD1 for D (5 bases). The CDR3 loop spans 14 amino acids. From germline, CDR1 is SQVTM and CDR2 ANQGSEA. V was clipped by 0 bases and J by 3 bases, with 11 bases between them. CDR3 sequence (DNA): TGCAGCGTTGAAGAAGCCCCGGGGCACACTGAAGCTTTCTTT. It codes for CSVEEAPGHTEAFF. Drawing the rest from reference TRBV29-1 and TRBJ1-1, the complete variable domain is SAVISQKPSRDICQRGTSLTIQCQVDSQVTMMFWYRQQPGQSLTLIATANQGSEATYESGFVIDKFPISRPNLTFSTLTVSNMSPEDSSIYLCSVEEAPGHTEAFFGQGTRLTVV.

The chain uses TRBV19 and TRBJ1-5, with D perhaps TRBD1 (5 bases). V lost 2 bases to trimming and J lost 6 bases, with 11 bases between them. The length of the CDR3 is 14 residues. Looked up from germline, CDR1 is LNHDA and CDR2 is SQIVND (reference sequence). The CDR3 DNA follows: TGTGCCAGTAGTATAAGGCAGGGCGGTCAGCCCCAGCATTTT. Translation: CASSIRQGGQPQHF.

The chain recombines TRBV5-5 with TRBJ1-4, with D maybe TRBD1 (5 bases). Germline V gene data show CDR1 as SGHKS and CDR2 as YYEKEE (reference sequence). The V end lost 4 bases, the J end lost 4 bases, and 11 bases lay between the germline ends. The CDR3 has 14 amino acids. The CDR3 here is CASSLGRYNEKLFF. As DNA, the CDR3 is TGTGCCAGCAGCCTGGGACGGTATAATGAAAAACTGTTTTTT. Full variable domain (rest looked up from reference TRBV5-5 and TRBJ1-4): DAGVTQSPTHLIKTRGQQVTLRCSPISGHKSVSWYQQVLGQGPQFIFQYYEKEERGRGNFPDRFSARQFPNYSSELNVNALLLGDSALYLCASSLGRYNEKLFFGSGTQLSVL.